This TCR beta chain was sequenced for a study of glioma-infiltrating T cells after dendritic cell vaccination. Study-level background: Autologous tumor lysate was loaded overnight onto monocyte-derived dendritic cells grown seven days with IL-4 and GM-CSF. Three intradermal dendritic cell vaccine injections were given every two weeks.

The time point is: after dendritic cell vaccination, including at tumor progression/relapse. Isocitrate dehydrogenase mutation was absent in all glioblastoma patients. Profiled with immunoSEQ multiplex PCR; TCRdb holds only in-frame clones, not every one. Here the sample spans fewer than 95,000 clones, 85% being singletons. The junction had 3 bases not matched to a gene; V was cut back by 0 bases and J by 7 bases. Germline V gene data show CDR1 as LNHNV and CDR2 as YYDKDF (reference sequence). The CDR3 loop spans 13 amino acids. The chain recombines TRBV15 with TRBJ2-7; TRBD2 agrees at 7 bases. The receptor comes from a human donor with glioblastoma. This sample comprised blood, obtained after dendritic cell vaccination. CDR3: CATSRDRGEEQYF. The CDR3 nucleotides read TGTGCCACCAGCAGAGATCGGGGGGAAGAGCAGTACTTC.